The 8 T cell receptor beta chains given below trace back to one sample, sequenced in a study of control samples from healthy donors and cancer patients. Clones were sequenced by immunoSEQ multiplex PCR, and TCRdb holds only the in-frame ones, with some missing. The sample contains 130,000 or so clones, about nine tenths of which appear only once. The sequenced sample was blood. Receptors were obtained from a man between 40 and 49 years old in good health.

Only one count was recorded for this clone. The chain carries TRBV5-1 and TRBJ1-2; D possibly corresponds to TRBD1 (5 bases). The V gene's germline CDR1 is SGHRS and CDR2 YFSETQ. The CDR3 is 14 residues long. V lost 0 bases to trimming and J lost 6 bases, with 12 bases between them. CDR3 nucleotides: TGCGCCAGCAGCTTGGGAACTGGGGCGGATGGCTACACCTTC. Translation gives CASSLGTGADGYTF.

The chain is built from TRBV10-1 and TRBJ1-5, with D unresolved. The CDR3 is 13 residues long. Germline V gene sequence: CDR1 WNHNN, CDR2 SYGVQD (reference sequence). The V end lost 8 bases, the J end lost 3 bases, and 11 bases lay between the germline ends. The CDR3 sequence is CASSVEPNQPQHF. DNA for the CDR3: TGCGCCAGCTCGGTCGAGCCCAATCAGCCCCAGCATTTT.

The gene calls are TRBV5-1 and TRBJ2-2; 10 bases fit TRBD1. The CDR3 length is 17 residues. V dropped 5 bases and J dropped 7; count of bases not matched to a gene: 14. CDR1 and CDR2 (germline): SGHRS, YFSETQ. This chain's CDR3 is CASSTLTGTGVRGELFF. DNA for the CDR3: TGCGCCAGCAGTACCCTTACCGGGACAGGGGTCCGCGGGGAGCTGTTTTTT.

The CDR3 loop is CASSLGRSYTEAFF. In DNA, the CDR3 is TGTGCCAGCAGCTTGGGTCGCAGTTACACTGAAGCTTTCTTT. The chain employs TRBV5-6 and TRBJ1-1, with D uncertain. The length of the CDR3 is 14 residues. Germline loops: CDR1 SGHDT, CDR2 YYEEEE. Trimming cost V 0 bases and J 3 bases, with 9 bases left between them.

This clone was found a few times. This rearrangement joins TRBV5-4 to TRBJ2-7; D possibly corresponds to TRBD1 (5 bases). The CDR3 has 12 residues. Trimming cost V 4 bases and J 3 bases, with 8 bases left between them. Germline CDR1 and CDR2: SGHNT and YYREEE (reference sequence). The CDR3 protein is CASSATGYEQYF. CDR3 nucleotides: TGTGCCAGCAGCGCTACAGGCTACGAGCAGTACTTC.

The chain has TRBV11-2 and TRBJ1-2; 7 bases align to TRBD1. Germline assignment: CDR1 SGHAT and CDR2 FQNNGV. Trimming at V came to 1 base and at J to 4 bases, leaving 6 bases not matched to a gene. The CDR3 length is 15 residues. This CDR3 reads CASSLGQGGGYGYTF. DNA for the CDR3: TGTGCCAGCAGCTTAGGACAGGGAGGCGGCTATGGCTACACCTTC.

The genes are TRBV30 and TRBJ1-6; possible D gene TRBD1, 5 bases. Trimming shortened V by 2 bases and J by 15 bases, and 20 bases separated the two germline ends. CDR1 and CDR2 (germline): GTSNPN, SVGIG (reference sequence). CDR3 length: 14 residues. The CDR3 loop is CAWSTDRGPIRLHF. The CDR3 DNA reads as TGTGCCTGGAGTACCGACCGGGGCCCTATTCGCCTCCACTTT. The whole variable domain, remainder taken from reference TRBV30 and TRBJ1-6, is SQTIHQWPATLVQPVGSPLSLECTVEGTSNPNLYWYRQAAGRGLQLLFYSVGIGQISSEVPQNLSASRPQDRQFILSSKKLLLSDSGFYLCAWSTDRGPIRLHFGNGTRLTVT.

The chain carries TRBV5-6 and TRBJ2-3; perhaps D is TRBD1 or TRBD2 (5 bases each). The germline V gene has CDR1 SGHDT and CDR2 YYEEEE. The CDR3 loop spans 16 amino acids. V dropped 4 bases and J dropped 0 bases, with 15 bases sitting between them. The CDR3 reads CASSQEGDRSTDTQYF. The CDR3 nucleotides are TGTGCCAGCAGCCAAGAAGGGGACCGAAGCACAGATACGCAGTATTTT.